This TCR beta chain was retrieved from a study of blood T cell repertoires in COVID-19. Study-wide background: Sites in the United States, Italy and Spain provided acute and convalescent COVID-19 samples.

Seattle patients were enrolled while actively infected and followed longitudinally. As processed by the authors: Estimation of nucleated cell counts relied on the amplification of reference gene primers. Profiling relied on immunoSEQ multiplex PCR, and the TCRdb table lists in-frame clones only, not all of them. V, J and clone size derive from that table, while D and trimming were established from the DNA sequence. The sample has some 270,000 clones; 65% to 85% are singletons. This CDR3 is built from 15 residues. V gave up 3 bases and J gave up 0 bases, with 11 bases separating them. Germline-derived CDR1 and CDR2 are KGHSH and LQKENI.

The specimen sequenced was peripheral blood. The chain joins TRBV18 to TRBJ1-1; D unclear. The source is a person between 65 and 79 years old with COVID-19, enrolled during active disease. The CDR3 sequence: CASSPNTRVNTEAFF. Written as DNA, the CDR3 is TGTGCCAGCTCACCTAATACACGGGTGAACACTGAAGCTTTCTTT.